The 4 T cell receptor beta chains below were found in one sample sequenced in a study of T-cell memory formation after mild COVID-19. TCRdb ran MiXCR on the 5' RACE reads and lists one entry per CDR3 protein. The sample holds around 190,000 distinct CDR3 sequences, about 18% seen once. The sequencing sample was made of PBMCs or a T cell subset sorted from them (not recorded which). These receptors were collected from a man aged 18 to 29 who had mild COVID-19 (a few samples of this study predate the infection). Cell type and time point are not known.

This clonotype was observed a handful of times. This chain connects TRBV7-2 to TRBJ2-1, with 7 bases that match TRBD1. The germline gives CDR1 SGHTA, CDR2 FQGNSA. CDR3 length: 12 amino acids. Trimming took 4 bases from V and 9 from J; bases not matched to a gene: 3. CDR3 sequence reads: CASSSDRVEQFF. The CDR3, as DNA: TGTGCCAGCAGCTCCGACAGGGTTGAGCAGTTCTTC.

The chain's CDR3 is CASSLQAARSPLHF. In DNA, the CDR3 is TGTGCCAGCAGCCTCCAGGCGGCGCGTTCACCCCTCCACTTT. J is TRBJ1-6 and V is TRBV6-2 or TRBV6-3; no clear D gene. The CDR3 contains 14 residues. Germline V CDR1 and CDR2: MNHEY, SVGEGT. The germline V and J ends were trimmed by 6 bases and 9 bases, with 15 bases remaining between them.

This clonotype was recorded at least ten times. The genes are TRBV14 and TRBJ2-1; 8 bases align to TRBD2. CDR1 SGHDN and CDR2 FVKESK come from the germline V gene. This CDR3 region has 17 residues. V was pared by 6 bases and J by 5 bases, with 15 bases of the junction left unmatched. CDR3 amino acids: CASSYITGGRYNNEQFF. CDR3 in DNA: TGTGCCAGCAGTTACATCACGGGGGGGCGATACAACAATGAGCAGTTCTTC.

The chain couples TRBV29-1 to TRBJ1-1, with a weak D call TRBD1 (6 bases). This CDR3 comprises 12 residues. Trimming stripped 5 bases from V and 1 base from J, with 8 bases between. Germline assignment: CDR1 SQVTM and CDR2 ANQGSEA. CDR3 bases: TGCAGCGTTTACAGGGAGAACACTGAAGCTTTCTTT. As protein: CSVYRENTEAFF.